The 22 T cell receptor beta chains below come from one sample, sequenced in a study of T cell responses to AZD1222 COVID-19 vaccine. Method: immunoSEQ multiplex PCR; TCRdb's copy keeps in-frame clones and lacks some. The sample contains more than 110,000 clones, approximately 86% of which appear only once. Sample: peripheral blood, taken on day 0 of AZD1222 vaccination. Receptor source: an adult in good health.

The J gene is TRBJ1-1, the V gene TRBV9; D gene ambiguous. Germline CDR1 reads SGDLS; CDR2 reads YYNGEE. The germline V and J ends were trimmed by 0 bases and 3 bases, with 6 bases remaining between them. The CDR3 runs 13 residues. The CDR3 DNA follows: TGTGCCAGCAGCGTAGGCGGGTACACTGAAGCTTTCTTT. Its translation: CASSVGGYTEAFF.

The chain uses TRBV12-3 or TRBV12-4 and TRBJ2-2; D unresolved. This CDR3 contains 11 residues. Trimming cost V 7 bases and J 5 bases, with 5 bases left between them. The CDR3 reads CASTGTGELFF. In nucleotides, the CDR3 is TGTGCCAGCACAGGTACCGGGGAGCTGTTTTTT.

The chain couples TRBV18 to TRBJ2-7; 7 nucleotides match TRBD1. Per the germline V gene, CDR1 is KGHSH and CDR2 is LQKENI. The length of the CDR3 is 14 residues. J lost 3 bases, V lost 4 bases, and 6 bases had no gene match. CDR3 amino acids: CASSRQGWDYEQYF. The CDR3 nucleotides are TGTGCCAGCTCACGACAGGGTTGGGACTACGAGCAGTACTTC.

J is TRBJ1-1 and V is TRBV24-1, with unresolved D. The CDR3 length is 12 residues. V dropped 2 bases and J dropped 4 bases, with 4 bases sitting between them. Germline V gene sequence: CDR1 KGHDR, CDR2 SFDVKD. The CDR3 sequence is CATSDWGTEAFF. DNA for the CDR3: TGTGCCACCAGTGATTGGGGCACTGAAGCTTTCTTT.

The rearrangement links TRBV29-1 to TRBJ1-1; unclear D gene. The V end was cut by 6 bases, the J end by 2 bases, with 13 bases between. This CDR3 comprises 13 residues. Germline CDR1 reads SQVTM; CDR2 reads ANQGSEA. The CDR3: CSVGNKPNTEAFF. DNA of the CDR3: TGCAGCGTCGGGAACAAACCAAACACTGAAGCTTTCTTT.

The rearrangement links TRBV7-3 to TRBJ2-7; TRBD1 matches at 9 bases. Trimming at V came to 1 base and at J to 6 bases, leaving 7 bases not matched to a gene. The CDR3 is 15 residues long. Per germline, CDR1 SGHTA and CDR2 FQGTGA. CDR3 sequence (DNA): TGTGCCAGCAGCTTAAGAGGACAGGGGACGAGCGAGCAGTACTTC. Its protein is CASSLRGQGTSEQYF.

The chain employs TRBV27 and TRBJ2-7; D might be TRBD2 (5 bases). In germline, CDR1 is MNHEY, CDR2 SMNVEV (reference sequence). V lost 3 bases and J 0 bases, leaving 18 bases between the germline ends. This CDR3 comprises 17 residues. The CDR3 loop is CASSLGGNRGYSYEQYF. The DNA of the CDR3 is TGTGCCAGCAGTTTGGGTGGTAACCGGGGATACTCCTACGAGCAGTACTTC.

The CDR3: CASSSGTGTYEQYF. The CDR3 DNA sequence: TGTGCCAGCAGCTCCGGGACAGGGACCTACGAGCAGTACTTC. The rearrangement joins TRBV5-6 to TRBJ2-7; 9 bases line up with TRBD1. CDR3 length equals 14 residues. J was trimmed by 2 bases and V by 3 bases; bases with no gene match: 3. CDR1 is SGHDT, CDR2 YYEEEE, per germline.

V usage is TRBV19 and J usage is TRBJ1-1; D perhaps matches TRBD1 (5 bases). The CDR3 loop spans 15 amino acids. The germline gives CDR1 LNHDA, CDR2 SQIVND (reference sequence). V shed 5 bases and J shed 3 bases, with 16 bases lying between them. CDR3 sequence reads: CASSSGTDGDTEAFF. CDR3 coding DNA: TGTGCCAGTAGTTCCGGGACGGACGGGGACACTGAAGCTTTCTTT.

The DNA for the CDR3 is TGTGCCAGCAGCCGCGAGCGGGACGAGCAGTACTTC. As protein: CASSRERDEQYF. The gene calls are TRBV12-3 or TRBV12-4 and TRBJ2-7; D perhaps matches TRBD2 (6 bases). The germline V and J ends were trimmed by 6 bases and 5 bases, with 11 bases remaining between them. The CDR3 runs 12 residues.

The chain joins TRBV7-2 to TRBJ2-2, with TRBD2 as a possible D gene (6 bases). There are 15 residues in the CDR3. V was shortened by 3 bases and J by 2 bases, with 10 bases between the two germline ends. The germline gives CDR1 SGHTA, CDR2 FQGNSA. CDR3 residues: CASSLRGVNTGELFF. In nucleotides, the CDR3 is TGTGCCAGCAGCTTGCGGGGCGTAAACACCGGGGAGCTGTTTTTT.

The chain combines TRBV25-1 with TRBJ1-6; tentative D call: TRBD1 (5 bases). With 8 bases removed from V and 1 base from J, the gap between germline ends came to 15 bases. The CDR3 sequence is 16 residues long. CDR1 is MGHDK, CDR2 SYGVNS, per germline. CDR3 loop: CASSRGAGSYNSPLHF. For the CDR3, the DNA is TGTGCCAGCTCAAGGGGCGCGGGTTCCTATAATTCACCCCTCCACTTT.

The chain joins TRBV7-2 to TRBJ2-7; 7 nucleotides line up with TRBD1. Losses at the gene ends were 4 bases for V and 2 bases for J; bases not matched to a gene: 5. The CDR3 is made up of 14 amino acids. Germline V gene sequence: CDR1 SGHTA, CDR2 FQGNSA. The CDR3 is CASSSRQGTYEQYF. CDR3 DNA: TGTGCCAGCAGCTCTAGACAGGGTACCTACGAGCAGTACTTC.

The chain employs TRBV6-5 and TRBJ2-1; possible D gene TRBD2, 6 bases. This CDR3 is 16 amino acids long. The V gene lost 3 bases and the J gene lost 4 bases, with 16 bases spanning the gap. Germline V lookup: CDR1 MNHEY, CDR2 SVGAGI. DNA of the CDR3: TGTGCCAGCAGTTATCTTCCGGCGGAGGGGTACAATGAGCAGTTCTTC. The encoded protein is CASSYLPAEGYNEQFF.

The chain is built from TRBV7-9 and TRBJ2-7; 8 nucleotides line up with TRBD2. The V gene's germline CDR1 is SEHNR and CDR2 FQNEAQ (reference sequence). Trimming took 5 bases from V and 0 from J; bases not matched to a gene: 12. CDR3 size: 17 residues. CDR3 residues: CASSPPGAGDNSYEQYF. The CDR3, as DNA: TGTGCCAGCAGCCCCCCGGGAGCGGGGGACAACTCCTACGAGCAGTACTTC.

A word on this clone: The junction departs from the called germline gene at one end, perhaps through a read error. The V gene is TRBV2, the J gene TRBJ2-1; 9 bases match TRBD2. CDR3 length: 12 residues. The germline V gene has CDR1 SNHLY and CDR2 FYNNEI. The CDR3 DNA follows: TGTGCCAGCAGTGACGCGGGGGGGTTAAGGATCTTC. Amino acids: CASSDAGGLRIF.

This rearrangement joins TRBV7-9 to TRBJ1-4; D might be TRBD1 (5 bases). There are 17 residues in the CDR3. Looked up from germline, CDR1 is SEHNR and CDR2 is FQNEAQ (reference sequence). Trimming left V 0 bases short and J 8 bases short, with 19 bases between. In nucleotides, the CDR3 is TGTGCCAGCAGCTTAGCGATCGGGGCGGGCGGAGGAGAAAAACTGTTTTTT. Translated, it gives CASSLAIGAGGGEKLFF.

This clone was detected only once. This chain joins TRBV3-1 (or the pseudogene TRBV3-2) and TRBJ2-1; D is possibly TRBD2 (6 bases). Between the trimmed V and J ends, which lost 4 bases and 3 bases, there was a span of 10 bases. The germline V gene encodes CDR1 LGHDT and CDR2 YNNKEL (reference sequence). The CDR3 is 14 residues long. The CDR3 here is CASSRRRDYNEQFF. The CDR3, as DNA: TGTGCCAGCAGCCGGAGGCGGGACTACAATGAGCAGTTCTTC.

This chain joins TRBV5-1 and TRBJ1-1, with D tentatively TRBD1 (6 bases). Germline-derived CDR1 and CDR2 are SGHRS and YFSETQ. The CDR3 is made up of 14 amino acids. Trimming removed 2 bases from V and 1 base from J, with 9 bases in between. The CDR3 DNA reads as TGCGCCAGCAGCTTCAAGGGACAGAACACTGAAGCTTTCTTT. Protein: CASSFKGQNTEAFF. Supplemented by reference TRBV5-1 and TRBJ1-1, the full variable domain reads KAGVTQTPRYLIKTRGQQVTLSCSPISGHRSVSWYQQTPGQGLQFLFEYFSETQRNKGNFPGRFSGRQFSNSRSEMNVSTLELGDSALYLCASSFKGQNTEAFFGQGTRLTVV.

The J gene is TRBJ1-5, the V gene TRBV19; weak D call: TRBD1 (5 bases). Germline CDR1 and CDR2: LNHDA and SQIVND (reference sequence). CDR3 length: 13 amino acids. The V and J ends lost 6 bases and 6 bases respectively, with 12 bases between them. CDR3 in amino acids: CASRTEEGQPQHF. DNA for the CDR3: TGTGCCAGTAGGACAGAGGAGGGTCAGCCCCAGCATTTT.

The chain combines TRBV5-1 with TRBJ2-7; the match to TRBD2 covers 9 bases. The germline V gene has CDR1 SGHRS and CDR2 YFSETQ. CDR3 length equals 15 residues. Unmatched junction bases numbered 8, after V lost 3 bases and J lost 4 bases. CDR3 residues: CASSSPTSGLYEQYF. DNA of the CDR3: TGCGCCAGCAGCTCCCCGACTAGCGGTTTATACGAGCAGTACTTC.

The chain combines TRBV29-1 with TRBJ2-7, with a tentative D call TRBD2 (6 bases). The germline V gene encodes CDR1 SQVTM and CDR2 ANQGSEA. V lost 6 bases and J lost 5, with 17 bases in between. The CDR3 runs to 13 residues. CDR3 sequence: CSVPGDSIHEQYF. The CDR3 DNA reads as TGCAGCGTCCCCGGGGACTCCATCCACGAGCAGTACTTC.